This T cell receptor (beta chain) derives from a study of blood T cell repertoires in COVID-19. The protocol was immunoSEQ multiplex PCR, while the TCRdb copy is restricted to in-frame clones and leaves out a portion. The sample has about 440,000 clones; around 91% are singletons. V lost 0 bases and J 0 bases, leaving 9 bases between the germline ends. Germline V gene data show CDR1 as SGHDN and CDR2 as FVKESK. The length of the CDR3 is 16 residues. Sequences were obtained from PBMCs or T cells enriched from blood (not recorded which). The chain employs TRBV14 and TRBJ2-1; D not resolved. The receptor's source is a man aged 18 to 35 who had recovered from COVID-19. Here the CDR3 reads CASSQDAQSSYNEQFF. In DNA, the CDR3 is TGTGCCAGCAGCCAAGATGCACAGAGCTCCTACAATGAGCAGTTCTTC.